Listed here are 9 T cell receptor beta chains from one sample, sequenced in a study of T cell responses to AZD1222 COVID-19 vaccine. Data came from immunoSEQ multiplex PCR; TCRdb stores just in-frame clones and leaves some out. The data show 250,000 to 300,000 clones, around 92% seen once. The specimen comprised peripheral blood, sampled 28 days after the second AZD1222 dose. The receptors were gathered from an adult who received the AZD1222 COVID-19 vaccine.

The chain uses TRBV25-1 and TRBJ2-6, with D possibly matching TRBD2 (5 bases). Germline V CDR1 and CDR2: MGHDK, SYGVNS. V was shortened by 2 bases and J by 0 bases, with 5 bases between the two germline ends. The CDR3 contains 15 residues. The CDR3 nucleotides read TGTGCCAGCAGTGAAGGGAGCTCTGGGGCCAACGTCCTGACTTTC. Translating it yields CASSEGSSGANVLTF.

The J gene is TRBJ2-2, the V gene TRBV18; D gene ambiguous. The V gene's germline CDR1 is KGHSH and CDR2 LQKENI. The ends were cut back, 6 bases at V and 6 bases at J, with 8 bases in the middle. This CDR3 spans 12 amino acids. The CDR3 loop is CASSQRSGELFF. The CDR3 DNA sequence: TGTGCCAGCTCCCAGAGGTCCGGGGAGCTGTTTTTT.

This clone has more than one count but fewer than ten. CDR3 sequence reads: CASSSYQREKLFF. CDR3 nucleotides: TGTGCCAGCAGCTCCTACCAAAGGGAAAAACTGTTTTTT. The chain joins TRBV5-6 to TRBJ1-4, with D hard to call. The CDR3 spans 13 residues. The germline V and J ends were trimmed by 3 bases and 8 bases, with 11 bases remaining between them. Germline CDR1 and CDR2: SGHDT and YYEEEE. The full variable domain, completed using reference TRBV5-6 and TRBJ1-4, is DAGVTQSPTHLIKTRGQQVTLRCSPKSGHDTVSWYQQALGQGPQFIFQYYEEEERQRGNFPDRFSGHQFPNYSSELNVNALLLGDSALYLCASSSYQREKLFFGSGTQLSVL.

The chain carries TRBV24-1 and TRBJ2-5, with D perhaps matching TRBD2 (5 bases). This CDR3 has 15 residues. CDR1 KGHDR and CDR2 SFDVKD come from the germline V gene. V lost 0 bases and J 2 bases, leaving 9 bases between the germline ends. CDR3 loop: CATSDLTGFQETQYF. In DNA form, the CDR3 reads TGTGCCACCAGTGATTTGACGGGGTTTCAAGAGACCCAGTACTTC.

The CDR3 DNA sequence: TGCGCCAGCAGCCAAGGACAGCCGATCACAGATACGCAGTATTTT. Translated: CASSQGQPITDTQYF. The chain uses TRBV4-1 and TRBJ2-3; perhaps TRBD1 as D (5 bases). V lost 1 base, J lost 2 bases, and 10 bases lay in between. The CDR3 consists of 15 residues. Germline V gene lookup returns CDR1 MGHRA and CDR2 YSYEKL.

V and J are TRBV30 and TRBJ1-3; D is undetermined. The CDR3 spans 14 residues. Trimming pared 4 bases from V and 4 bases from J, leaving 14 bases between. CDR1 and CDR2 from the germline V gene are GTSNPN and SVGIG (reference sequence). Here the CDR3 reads CAWTTRTWGNTIYF. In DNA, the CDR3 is TGTGCCTGGACCACAAGGACGTGGGGAAACACCATATATTTT.

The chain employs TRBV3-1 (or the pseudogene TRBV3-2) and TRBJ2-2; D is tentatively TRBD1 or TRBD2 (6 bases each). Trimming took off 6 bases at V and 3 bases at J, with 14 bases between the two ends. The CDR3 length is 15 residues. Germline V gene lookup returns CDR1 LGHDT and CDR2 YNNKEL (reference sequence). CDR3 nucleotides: TGTGCCAGCAGGCCGGTCGGGGGCGACACCGGGGAGCTGTTTTTT. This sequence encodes CASRPVGGDTGELFF.

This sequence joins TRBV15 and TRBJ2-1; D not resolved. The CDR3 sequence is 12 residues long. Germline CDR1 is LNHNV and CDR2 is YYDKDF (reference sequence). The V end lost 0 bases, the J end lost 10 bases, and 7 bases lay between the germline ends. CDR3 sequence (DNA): TGTGCCACCAGCAGAGATATCAGGGAGCAGTTCTTC. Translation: CATSRDIREQFF. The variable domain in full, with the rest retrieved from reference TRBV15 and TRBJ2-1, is DAMVIQNPRYQVTQFGKPVTLSCSQTLNHNVMYWYQQKSSQAPKLLFHYYDKDFNNEADTPDNFQSRRPNTSFCFLDIRSPGLGDTAMYLCATSRDIREQFFGPGTRLTVL.

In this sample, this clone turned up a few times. This CDR3 reads CASASGYSNQPQHF. Written as DNA, the CDR3 is TGTGCCAGCGCTTCGGGTTATAGCAATCAGCCCCAGCATTTT. This rearrangement joins TRBV28 to TRBJ1-5; no clear D. The CDR3 has 14 residues. Germline V CDR1 and CDR2: MDHEN, SYDVKM. Trimming pared 8 bases from V and 0 bases from J, leaving 11 bases between.